This T cell receptor (beta chain) was sequenced for a study of shared clonotypes between healthy human individuals. Germline V gene lookup returns CDR1 MDHEN and CDR2 SYDVKM. The V and J ends lost 1 base and 8 bases respectively, with 5 bases between them. The CDR3 extends over 11 amino acids. Produced via immunoSEQ multiplex PCR; TCRdb's table is partial and in-frame only. The sample includes about 2.3 million clones, 80% to 95% of them seen just once. A remark on this clone: The same CDR3 can be traced to other DNA sequences in this sample.

Sequenced input: naive CD4+ T cells from PBMCs. Stated subset: CD45RA+ positively selected. The TCR comes from a man between 18 and 29 years old in good health. Some clones in this sample may be carry-over from other donors' samples. V and J are TRBV28 and TRBJ1-2; D unresolved. The CDR3: CASSLSDGYTF. CDR3 bases: TGTGCCAGCAGTTTATCTGACGGCTACACCTTC.